A selection of T cell receptor beta chains follows, all from one sample in a study of monozygotic twins with inflammatory bowel disease. TCRdb reprocessed the 5' RACE reads, with one entry per CDR3 protein and no DNA. This table holds fewer than 150,000 distinct CDR3 sequences. Specimen: blood. These receptors came from a human donor with ulcerative colitis or Crohn's disease, or a healthy co-twin of an affected twin (not recorded which). CDR3s include the opening cysteine and the closing phenylalanine or tryptophan.

cdr3_aa	cdr3_length	j_call	v_call
CSAAWTGAAYEQYF	14	TRBJ2-7	TRBV20-1
CSAKDPGQSHYNEQFF	16	TRBJ2-1	TRBV20-1
CASSQRWGTGTDTQYF	16	TRBJ2-3	TRBV4-1
CSVSMNNEQFF	11	TRBJ2-1	TRBV20-1
CASSSPTTETNYGYTF	16	TRBJ1-2	TRBV9
CASSLANGGGLPYEQYF	17	TRBJ2-7	TRBV5-1
CASSFRGRTDTQYF	14	TRBJ2-3	TRBV5-1
CASISGGKETQYF	13	TRBJ2-5	TRBV6-6
CASPGTDQYEQYF	13	TRBJ2-7	TRBV6-9
CASSFSFGEQYF	12	TRBJ2-7	TRBV27
CASSRNDAGPGNSPLHF	17	TRBJ1-6	TRBV11-1
CASRPAGGSYGYTF	14	TRBJ1-2	TRBV12-3/TRBV12-4
CASSPPARDDTQYF	14	TRBJ2-3	TRBV5-1
CASSHQKPGTGADLSNQPQHF	21	TRBJ1-5	TRBV4-1
CSARGGGEAQETQYF	15	TRBJ2-5	TRBV20-1
CASRLTGGTGELFF	14	TRBJ2-2	TRBV28
CASSSPLGEQYF	12	TRBJ2-7	TRBV28
CASSLRGTSGSVYEQYF	17	TRBJ2-7	TRBV27
CSATWDSQETQYF	13	TRBJ2-5	TRBV20-1
CASSVGVGFKQFF	13	TRBJ2-1	TRBV9
CASSPGMGSGGVNYNEQFF	19	TRBJ2-1	TRBV12-3/TRBV12-4
CASSLGNLNTEAFF	14	TRBJ1-1	TRBV7-8
CASSLAGTATSYEQYF	16	TRBJ2-7	TRBV7-2
CSPLGVNEQFF	11	TRBJ2-1	TRBV20-1
CASTPNREDIQYF	13	TRBJ2-4	TRBV7-3
CASTQNPARTGFSNEQFF	18	TRBJ2-1	TRBV6-1
CASSPGQVSYEQYF	14	TRBJ2-7	TRBV18
CASSAERDIGETQYF	15	TRBJ2-5	TRBV27